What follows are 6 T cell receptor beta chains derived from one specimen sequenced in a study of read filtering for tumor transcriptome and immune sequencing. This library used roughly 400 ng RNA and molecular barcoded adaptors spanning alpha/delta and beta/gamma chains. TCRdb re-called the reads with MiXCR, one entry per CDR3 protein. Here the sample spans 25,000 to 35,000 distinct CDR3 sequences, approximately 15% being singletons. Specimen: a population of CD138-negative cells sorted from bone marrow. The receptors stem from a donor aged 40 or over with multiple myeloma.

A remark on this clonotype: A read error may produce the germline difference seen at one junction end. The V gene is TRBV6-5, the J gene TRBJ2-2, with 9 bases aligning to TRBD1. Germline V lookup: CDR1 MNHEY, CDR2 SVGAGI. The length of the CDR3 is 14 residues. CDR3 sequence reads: CGSSSGTGTGELSF. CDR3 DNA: TGTGGCAGCAGCTCCGGGACAGGGACCGGGGAGCTGTCTTTT.

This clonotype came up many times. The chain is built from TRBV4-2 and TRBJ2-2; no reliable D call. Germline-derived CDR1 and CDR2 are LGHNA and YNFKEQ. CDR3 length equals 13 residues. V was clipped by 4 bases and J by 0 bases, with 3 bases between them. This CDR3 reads CASSLANTGELFF. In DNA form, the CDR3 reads TGTGCCAGCAGCCTCGCGAACACCGGGGAGCTGTTTTTT.

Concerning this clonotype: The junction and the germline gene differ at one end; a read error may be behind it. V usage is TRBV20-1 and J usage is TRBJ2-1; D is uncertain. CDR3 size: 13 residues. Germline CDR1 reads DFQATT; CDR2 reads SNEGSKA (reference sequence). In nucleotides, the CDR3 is TGCAGTGCGCCTAGAGGCGGTCACAATAAGCAGTTCTTC. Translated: CSAPRGGHNKQFF.

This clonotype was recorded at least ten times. The chain's CDR3 is CASSQSWTGPLIEQYF. The CDR3 bases are TGCGCCAGCAGTCAATCTTGGACAGGCCCCCTCATCGAGCAGTACTTC. The chain links TRBV23-1 to TRBJ2-7; 7 positions match TRBD1. TRBV23-1 qualifies as an ORF whose function is uncertain. V lost 0 bases and J lost 6; bases outside the gene matches: 11. The CDR3 length is 16 residues.

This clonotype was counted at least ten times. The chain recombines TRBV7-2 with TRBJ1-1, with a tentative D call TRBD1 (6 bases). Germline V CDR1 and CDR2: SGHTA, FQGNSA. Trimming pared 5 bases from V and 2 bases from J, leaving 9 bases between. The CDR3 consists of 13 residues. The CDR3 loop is CASSLGTNTEAFF. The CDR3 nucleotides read TGTGCCAGCAGCCTCGGGACAAACACTGAAGCTTTCTTT. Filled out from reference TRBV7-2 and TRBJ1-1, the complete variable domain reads GAGVSQSPSNKVTEKGKDVELRCDPISGHTALYWYRQSLGQGLEFLIYFQGNSAPDKSGLPSDRFSAERTGGSVSTLTIQRTQQEDSAVYLCASSLGTNTEAFFGQGTRLTVV.

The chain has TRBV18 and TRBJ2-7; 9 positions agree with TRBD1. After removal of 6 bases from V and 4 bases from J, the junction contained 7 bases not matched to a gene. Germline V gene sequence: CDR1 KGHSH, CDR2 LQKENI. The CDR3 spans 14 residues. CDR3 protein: CASSPGTGNYEQYF. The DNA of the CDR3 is TGTGCCAGCTCTCCCGGGACAGGGAATTACGAGCAGTACTTC.